This T cell receptor (beta chain) was profiled in a study of cytomegalovirus exposure and HLA in healthy donors. Study overall: Earlier sequencing of 150 million to 200 million T cells yielded approximately 120 million unique TCR beta sequences.

General study points: Earlier results showed most TCR beta V segments being productive about 87% or about 30% of the time. In a later analysis, TCR beta V- and J-gene trimming was associated with a missense DCLRE1C variant.

Researchers ran the PCR with 60 Vbeta and 13 Jbeta primers. Profiling relied on immunoSEQ multiplex PCR, and the TCRdb table lists in-frame clones only, not all of them. The profile shows approximately 200,000 clones, about 82% of them singletons. There are 15 residues in the CDR3. Germline values: CDR1 MNHNS, CDR2 SASEGT. The V gene lost 4 bases and the J gene lost 3 bases, with 16 bases spanning the gap. This clone was seen a single time. The antigen is undetermined. This clonotype was sampled from a woman in her forties or fifties in good health and CMV-seronegative. The specimen was PBMCs. The chain carries TRBV6-1 and TRBJ2-7, with D possibly being TRBD2 (5 bases). The CDR3 loop reads CASSGTGHRGYEQYF. The CDR3 bases are TGTGCCAGCAGTGGGACGGGCCACCGGGGCTACGAGCAGTACTTC.